What follows is one T cell receptor beta chain and its context. V lost 4 bases to trimming and J lost 3 bases, with 12 bases between them. There are 13 residues in the CDR3. Germline V gene data show CDR1 as SQVTM and CDR2 as ANQGSEA. This entry belongs to a study of control samples from healthy donors and cancer patients. This table comes from immunoSEQ multiplex PCR, and its TCRdb copy is limited to in-frame clones, with some not included. The table includes over 150,000 clones, 85% to 95% detected once. This chain joins TRBV29-1 and TRBJ1-1; the D gene is possibly TRBD1 (5 bases). The source is a woman younger than 35 in good health. Input material: blood. In DNA, the CDR3 is TGCAGCGTTGCCTGGCAGGGCGACACTGAAGCTTTCTTT. This codes for CSVAWQGDTEAFF.